Shown below are 10 T cell receptor beta chains from a single sample sequenced in a study of T-cell reconstitution after alpha-beta-depleted transplantation in children. Unique molecular identifiers were used in preparing the TCRbeta library. TCRdb redid the calling of the PCR reads with MiXCR, one entry per CDR3 protein. This sample has roughly 6,500 distinct CDR3 sequences, with about 10% found just once. The material sequenced was PBMCs, mostly from graft donor cells, taken 180 days after TCRalphabeta/CD19-depleted stem cell transplant. Every receptor here comes from a child less than two years old who had a stem cell transplant for acute myeloid leukemia, so the T cells may come from the graft donor.

This clonotype appeared many times. In nucleotides, the CDR3 is TGCAGTGCTAGGGCGCGGGACTGGGTAGATACGCAGTATTTT. Protein sequence: CSARARDWVDTQYF. The rearrangement uses TRBV20-1 and TRBJ2-3; a possible D gene is TRBD2 (6 bases). V lost 3 bases and J lost 5, with 15 bases in between. The CDR3 consists of 14 residues. Germline V gene sequence: CDR1 DFQATT, CDR2 SNEGSKA (reference sequence).

This clonotype was detected only once. Possible read error: a much larger clone is one base away. The chain joins TRBV7-3 to TRBJ2-7; 9 nucleotides match TRBD1. This CDR3 has 14 amino acids. Germline CDR1 and CDR2: SGHTA and FQGTGA. Trimming cost V 5 bases and J 6 bases; bases outside gene matches: 8. The CDR3 is CASSQTGGNCEQYF. For the CDR3, the DNA is TGTGCCAGCAGCCAGACAGGGGGTAACTGCGAGCAGTACTTC.

This clonotype showed up many times. This chain links TRBV7-2 with TRBJ1-1, with unresolved D. CDR3 length: 14 amino acids. V lost 5 bases, J lost 2 bases, and 12 bases lay in between. Germline lookup yields CDR1 SGHTA and CDR2 FQGNSA. CDR3 sequence reads: CASSVLSGNTEAFF. The CDR3 DNA sequence: TGTGCCAGCAGCGTCCTTTCAGGCAACACTGAAGCTTTCTTT. The full variable domain, with the rest looked up from reference TRBV7-2 and TRBJ1-1, is GAGVSQSPSNKVTEKGKDVELRCDPISGHTALYWYRQSLGQGLEFLIYFQGNSAPDKSGLPSDRFSAERTGGSVSTLTIQRTQQEDSAVYLCASSVLSGNTEAFFGQGTRLTVV.

This clonotype was seen many times. The V and J genes are TRBV24-1 and TRBJ2-3; D is unresolved. The CDR3 runs to 15 residues. Trimming pared 4 bases from V and 2 bases from J, leaving 12 bases between. Germline V gene data show CDR1 as KGHDR and CDR2 as SFDVKD. The CDR3 bases are TGTGCCACCAGTGAGGCAGGATCTTTCACAGATACGCAGTATTTT. Amino acids: CATSEAGSFTDTQYF.

This clonotype has a count of ten or more. The chain links TRBV20-1 to TRBJ2-2; maybe TRBD1 (5 bases). CDR1 DFQATT and CDR2 SNEGSKA come from the germline V gene (reference sequence). CDR3 size: 12 residues. Between the trimmed V and J ends, which lost 6 bases and 4 bases, there was a span of 9 bases. CDR3 region: CSARTITGELFF. CDR3 bases: TGCAGTGCGAGGACAATCACCGGGGAGCTGTTTTTT.

The table lists this clonotype with many counts. The rearrangement uses TRBV7-9 and TRBJ2-7; TRBD2 agrees at 11 bases. Trimming at V came to 4 bases and at J to 13 bases, leaving 9 bases not matched to a gene. The CDR3 length is 13 residues. Germline CDR1 reads SEHNR; CDR2 reads FQNEAQ (reference sequence). The CDR3 DNA reads TGTGCCAGCAGCTCAGAACCGGGACTAGCGGACTACTTC. Its protein is CASSSEPGLADYF.

This clonotype is large by share. The chain employs TRBV7-2 and TRBJ2-7; 12 bases line up with TRBD2. This CDR3 has 15 amino acids. The V and J ends lost 5 bases and 7 bases, in that order; junction bases with no gene match: 9. Germline assignment: CDR1 SGHTA and CDR2 FQGNSA. CDR3: CASSPRLAGDLEQYF. CDR3 DNA: TGTGCCAGCAGCCCCCGACTAGCGGGAGATCTTGAGCAGTACTTC.

This clonotype was counted many times. V gene TRBV28 combines with J gene TRBJ2-2; a possible D gene is TRBD2 (5 bases). Deletions cut 6 bases from V and 0 bases from J, with 8 bases between. Germline CDR1 is MDHEN and CDR2 is SYDVKM. This CDR3 is 14 amino acids long. The CDR3 spells CASRGSSNTGELFF. The CDR3 DNA reads TGTGCCAGCAGAGGGAGCTCGAACACCGGGGAGCTGTTTTTT.

In its sample, this clonotype was seen many times. The rearrangement links TRBV7-8 to TRBJ2-7; D is unresolved. Trimming pared 1 base from V and 3 bases from J, leaving 13 bases between. Germline lookup yields CDR1 SGHVS and CDR2 FQNEAQ. The length of the CDR3 is 15 residues. The CDR3 nucleotides read TGTGCCAGCAGCTTAGGACTTTTTGTGGGCTACGAGCAGTACTTC. Translation gives CASSLGLFVGYEQYF.

This clonotype was recorded many times. V and J are TRBV4-2 and TRBJ2-7; 8 positions match TRBD2. The germline CDR1 and CDR2 sequences are LGHNA and YNFKEQ. The CDR3 loop spans 16 amino acids. Trimming at V came to 1 base and at J to 3 bases, leaving 8 bases not matched to a gene. The CDR3 bases are TGTGCCAGCAGCCAAGGGGTTAGCGGGAAGTTCTACGAGCAGTACTTC. It encodes CASSQGVSGKFYEQYF.